This is a list of T cell receptor beta chains from one sample in a study of cytomegalovirus exposure and HLA in healthy donors. Profiled with immunoSEQ multiplex PCR; TCRdb holds only in-frame clones, not every one. The sample has some 130,000 clones; around 77% are singletons. The sample was PBMCs. Source of these receptors: a male donor in good health and CMV-seropositive. Both conserved end residues are part of each CDR3. A D gene is named only where the DNA matches it firmly. Clone size is given for some rows only: seen once, a few or many times, or a class if the clone is expanded.

abundance	v_gene	d_gene	j_gene	CDR3nt	CDR3aa
few	TRBV30	-	TRBJ1-1	TGTGCCTGGCGGACACCCCGGTGGGGAAACACTGAAGCTTTCTTT	CAWRTPRWGNTEAFF
-	TRBV7-3	TRBD2	TRBJ2-1	TGTGCCAGCAGCGTTAACGCGGGAGGGGCCAATGAGCAGTTCTTC	CASSVNAGGANEQFF
-	TRBV10-3	TRBD1	TRBJ2-3	TGTGCCATCAGTGAAGGACAGGTGGTTATAAAGGATACGCAGTATTTT	CAISEGQVVIKDTQYF
-	TRBV11-2	-	TRBJ2-2	TGTGCCAGCAGCTTTTACCGGCGGGACACCGGGGAGCTGTTTTTT	CASSFYRRDTGELFF
-	TRBV5-1	-	TRBJ2-5	TGCGCCAGCAGCTTGGGACAGGGAGGAGAGACCCAGTACTTC	CASSLGQGGETQYF
-	TRBV6-1	-	TRBJ2-7	TGTGCCTGCAGTGAGGGTTTCAGTAAAGGGGGCGAGCAGTACTTC	CACSEGFSKGGEQYF
few	TRBV6-1	TRBD1	TRBJ1-4	TGTGCCAGCAGTGATGGGGCAGGGGGCGGAAACGAAAAACTGTTTTTT	CASSDGAGGGNEKLFF
-	TRBV9	-	TRBJ2-2	TGTGCCAGCAGCGCGCAGAGGACAGCCCATTCGAACACCGGGGAGCTGTTTTTT	CASSAQRTAHSNTGELFF
-	TRBV11-3	-	TRBJ2-1	TGTGCCAGCAGCTTAGTCTCCGGGAATGAGCAGTTCTTC	CASSLVSGNEQFF
-	TRBV9	-	TRBJ2-7	TGTGCCAGCAGCGTAGCTGACACCTACGAGCAGTACTTC	CASSVADTYEQYF
-	TRBV5-4	-	TRBJ2-5	TGTGCCAGCAGCTTGTTGGGGGCCCAAGAGACCCAGTACTTC	CASSLLGAQETQYF
-	TRBV6-5	-	TRBJ2-3	TGTGCCAGCACCCCCTTCGACGGGTCGGAGTATTTT	CASTPFDGSEYF
-	TRBV5-4	-	TRBJ2-1	TGTGCCAGCAGCTTGTTGGCTGAGCAGTTCTTC	CASSLLAEQFF
-	TRBV23-1	-	TRBJ1-5	TGCGCCAGCAGCCCTAGGAGTACCCAGCATTTT	CASSPRSTQHF
-	TRBV7-6	TRBD2	TRBJ2-2	TGTGCCAGCAGCTTAGTCAGTAGCGGGAAGACCGGGGAGCTGTTTTTT	CASSLVSSGKTGELFF
-	TRBV5-4	-	TRBJ1-2	TGTGCCAGCAGCTTGCAGGGCTTTGGAGGCTACACCTTC	CASSLQGFGGYTF
-	TRBV5-4	-	TRBJ1-2	TGTGCCAGCAGCTTGTTGGCGGATAACTATGGCTACACCTTC	CASSLLADNYGYTF
-	TRBV19	-	TRBJ2-2	TGTGCCAGTAGTTTCACTCCCACCTACACCGGGGAGCTGTTTTTT	CASSFTPTYTGELFF
-	TRBV28	TRBD1	TRBJ1-1	TGTGCCATCGCTGGGCAGGGGGCGAGTACTGAAGCTTTCTTT	CAIAGQGASTEAFF
-	TRBV4-2	-	TRBJ2-6	TGTGCCAGCAGCCAGGGTTTACAGGGATCTGGGGCCAACGGCCTGACTTTC	CASSQGLQGSGANGLTF
-	TRBV6-5	-	TRBJ2-7	TGTGCCAGCCGAGGGTTCCGTTCTTACGAGCAGTACTTC	CASRGFRSYEQYF
-	TRBV5-1	TRBD1	TRBJ2-5	TGCGCCAGTCAGGGACAGGGTATAGAGACCCAGTACTTC	CASQGQGIETQYF
-	TRBV5-4	TRBD1	TRBJ1-2	TGTGCCAGCAGCGGGGGGGGGACAGGGGACTATGGCTACACCTTC	CASSGGGTGDYGYTF
-	TRBV7-2	-	TRBJ1-6	TGTGCCAGCAGCTCACAGGGAGTTAATTCACCCCTCCACTTT	CASSSQGVNSPLHF
once	TRBV29-1	-	TRBJ2-7	TGCAGCGTTGGTGAAGCGCTGTCTCACTACGAGCAGTACTTC	CSVGEALSHYEQYF
-	TRBV19	TRBD1	TRBJ1-3	TGTGCCAGTAGGGGACAGGGATCAGGAAACACCATATATTTT	CASRGQGSGNTIYF
-	TRBV7-2	TRBD1	TRBJ2-7	TGTGCCAGCAGCTACCGGACAGGGGGCGGCTACGAGCAGTACTTC	CASSYRTGGGYEQYF
once	TRBV7-8	-	TRBJ2-1	TGTGCCAGCAGCTTCGAAGCGGGACACAACAATGAGCAGTTCTTC	CASSFEAGHNNEQFF
once	TRBV7-6	TRBD2	TRBJ2-1	TGTGCCAGCAGCCCCCCACGGAGAGCGGGAAATGAGCAGTTCTTC	CASSPPRRAGNEQFF
-	TRBV5-1	TRBD1	TRBJ2-7	TGCGCCAGCAGTCCTGACAGGGAGCGTAACGAGCAGTACTTC	CASSPDRERNEQYF
-	TRBV5-1	TRBD1	TRBJ1-4	TGCGCCAGCAGCTTGAACAGGGGACCTAATGAAAAACTGTTTTTT	CASSLNRGPNEKLFF
-	TRBV4-1	-	TRBJ2-7	TGCGCCAGCAGCCAATCCCGGGACTCCGACTACGAGCAGTACTTC	CASSQSRDSDYEQYF
-	TRBV19	TRBD1	TRBJ2-1	TGTGCCAGTAGTATAGCTGCGACAGGGTCCTACAATGAGCAGTTCTTC	CASSIAATGSYNEQFF
-	TRBV5-6	-	TRBJ1-1	TGTGCCAGCAGCCGCTACAAAAACAGGGACACTGAAGCTTTCTTT	CASSRYKNRDTEAFF
few	TRBV5-8	-	TRBJ2-7	TGTGCCAGCAGCTTACAGGTCTCCTACGAGCAGTACTTC	CASSLQVSYEQYF
-	TRBV20-1	-	TRBJ2-5	TGCAGTGCCCGAAGGCCGGCGGAGTACTTC	CSARRPAEYF
-	TRBV4-1	-	TRBJ1-5	TGCGCCAGCAGCCAAGATGGGAGGGGGTATCAGCCCCAGCATTTT	CASSQDGRGYQPQHF
few	TRBV5-6	-	TRBJ2-2	TGTGCCAGCAGCCTACAAGGGGGGGACACCGGGGAGCTGTTTTTT	CASSLQGGDTGELFF
-	TRBV6-6	TRBD1	TRBJ1-5	TGTGCCAGCAGTCTGACAGGGTCGGATCAGCCCCAGCATTTT	CASSLTGSDQPQHF
once	TRBV6-5	-	TRBJ2-3	TGTGCCAGCAGTTCGAGTTATGATACGCAGTATTTT	CASSSSYDTQYF
-	TRBV28	TRBD1	TRBJ2-7	TGTGCCAGCGCTCGGACAGGGCCCTACGAGCAGTACTTC	CASARTGPYEQYF
-	TRBV28	-	TRBJ1-3	TGTGCCAGCAGTTTCCGGCAGGGAAGCTCTGGAAACACCATATATTTT	CASSFRQGSSGNTIYF
-	TRBV2	-	TRBJ2-7	TGTGCCAGCAGTGAAGGGTTCACAAAAGCCTACGAGCAGTACTTC	CASSEGFTKAYEQYF
-	TRBV7-2	TRBD2	TRBJ2-7	TGTGCCAGCAGCCTAGCCAGCCCGGGACTAGCGCTCCGCTCCTACGAGCAGTACTTC	CASSLASPGLALRSYEQYF
-	TRBV2	-	TRBJ1-5	TGTGCCAGCAGAGGGGATCAGCCCCAGCATTTT	CASRGDQPQHF
-	TRBV5-1	-	TRBJ1-1	TGCGCCAGCAGCTCTGACAGACCGAACACTGAAGCTTTCTTT	CASSSDRPNTEAFF
-	TRBV29-1	TRBD1	TRBJ1-1	TGCAGCGTAACGGGACAGGGGGCTTGGCGGAACACTGAAGCTTTCTTT	CSVTGQGAWRNTEAFF
-	TRBV5-6	-	TRBJ2-3	TGTGCCAGCAGCTTGGACAGGATGAACACAGATACGCAGTATTTT	CASSLDRMNTDTQYF
-	TRBV28	TRBD1	TRBJ2-1	TGTGCCAGCAGTTTATGGGGGAGGACAGGGGTGGATGAGCAGTTCTTC	CASSLWGRTGVDEQFF
-	TRBV27	-	TRBJ1-1	TGTGCCAGCAGTTTGACAGGTACCCTGACCGCTTTCTTT	CASSLTGTLTAFF
-	TRBV9	-	TRBJ2-5	TGTGCCAGCAGCGTAGGTGGGGGGACAGTACGCGAGACCCAGTACTTC	CASSVGGGTVRETQYF
-	TRBV5-1	-	TRBJ2-7	TGCGCCAGCAGCTTGGCCCAGGGGGAGGCCTACGAGCAGTACTTC	CASSLAQGEAYEQYF
-	TRBV7-9	-	TRBJ2-5	TGTTCCAGCAGCCCCGGTTGGGAGCAGTACTTC	CSSSPGWEQYF
few	TRBV11-2	-	TRBJ1-1	TGTGCCAGCAGCCCCCTGGGGCTTCGGCGGACCCAGGGCACTGAAGCTTTCTTT	CASSPLGLRRTQGTEAFF
-	TRBV25-1	-	TRBJ1-2	TGTGCCAGCAGTGAACTCGGCTATGGCTACACCTTC	CASSELGYGYTF